This T cell receptor (beta chain) emerged from a study of vaccination and CD4 T cells after COVID-19. A remark on this clonotype: Antigen: not known.

Scientists ran DNA taken from cultured CD4+ T cells through the Oncomine TCR Beta short-read assay for sequencing. In TCRdb, the PCR reads were re-called with MiXCR into one record per CDR3 protein. The sample consists of 15,000 to 25,000 distinct CDR3 sequences, 60% of them appearing once. The treatment was: approximately nine-day PBMC culture with coronavirus spike peptide pools or control peptides (ViraFEST assay). Material: CD4+ T cells from blood, cultured in vitro, obtained after SARS-CoV-2 vaccination. This clonotype was sampled from a human donor who had recovered from COVID-19.

CDR3 loop: CASSYFSPSSTEAFF. Here the CDR3 DNA reads TGTGCCAGCAGTTATTTTAGTCCCTCGAGCACTGAAGCTTTCTTT. This chain joins TRBV28 and TRBJ1-1; D not certain. The CDR3 is made up of 15 amino acids. The V gene's germline CDR1 is MDHEN and CDR2 SYDVKM. The V gene lost 4 bases and the J gene lost 4 bases, with 16 bases spanning the gap.